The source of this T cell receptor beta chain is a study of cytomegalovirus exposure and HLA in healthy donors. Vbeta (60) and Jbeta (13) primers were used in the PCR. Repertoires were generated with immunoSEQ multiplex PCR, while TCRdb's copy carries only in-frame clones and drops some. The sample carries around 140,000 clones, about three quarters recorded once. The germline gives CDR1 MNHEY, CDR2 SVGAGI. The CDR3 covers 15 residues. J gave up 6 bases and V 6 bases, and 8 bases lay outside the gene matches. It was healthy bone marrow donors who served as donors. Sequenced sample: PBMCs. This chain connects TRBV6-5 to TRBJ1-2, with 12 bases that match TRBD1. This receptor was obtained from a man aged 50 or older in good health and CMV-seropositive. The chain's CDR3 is CASRGLGQGADGYTF. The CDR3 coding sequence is TGTGCCAGCAGGGGGTTGGGACAGGGGGCGGATGGCTACACCTTC.